Shown below are 27 T cell receptor beta chains from a single sample sequenced in a study of blood T cells in healthy people across ages. A J-beta primer mix and a sample-barcoded 5' primer were used in a second PCR of about 6 to 12 cycles. MiXCR, applied by TCRdb to the 5' RACE reads, yields one record per CDR3 protein. The sample lists about 690,000 distinct CDR3 sequences, over 40% occurring once. The sequenced sample consisted of blood. These receptors all come from an elderly man in good health.

This clonotype was counted only a few times. The chain employs TRBV4-3 and TRBJ1-1; D unclear. CDR3 length equals 15 residues. V lost 0 bases and J 1 base, leaving 9 bases between the germline ends. The germline gives CDR1 LGHNA, CDR2 YSLEER. DNA of the CDR3: TGCGCCAGCAGCCAAGATGGGCGAGAGAACACTGAAGCTTTCTTT. Residues: CASSQDGRENTEAFF.

This clonotype was counted between two and nine times. The chain joins TRBV7-9 to TRBJ1-1; no clear D. Trimming took 8 bases from V and 4 from J, leaving 20 bases between them. There are 15 residues in the CDR3. Germline values: CDR1 SEHNR, CDR2 FQNEAQ (reference sequence). The CDR3 loop is CASGHSRGGSTEAFF. In DNA, the CDR3 is TGTGCCAGCGGGCACAGCCGGGGAGGGTCCACTGAAGCTTTCTTT.

This clonotype was recorded many times. The genes are TRBV7-2 and TRBJ2-3; 10 nucleotides align to TRBD1. This CDR3 has 14 residues. Germline trimming cut 11 bases from V and 3 bases from J; bases unmatched to any gene: 8. Germline V gene data show CDR1 as SGHTA and CDR2 as FQGNSA. The DNA of the CDR3 is TGTGCCTCCCGGGACAGGGGCTCAACAGATACGCAGTATTTT. Its protein is CASRDRGSTDTQYF.

This clonotype has a count of ten or more. The chain joins TRBV20-1 to TRBJ2-5; TRBD2 might be the D (7 bases). With 7 bases removed from V and 5 bases from J, the gap between germline ends came to 11 bases. This CDR3 is 11 amino acids long. The germline gives CDR1 DFQATT, CDR2 SNEGSKA (reference sequence). CDR3 sequence: CSGRGGETQYF. The CDR3 DNA reads TGCAGTGGCAGGGGAGGGGAGACCCAGTACTTC.

Ten or more counts support this clonotype. V is TRBV7-9 and J is TRBJ2-7; TRBD2 agrees at 7 bases. CDR1 is SEHNR, CDR2 FQNEAQ, per germline (reference sequence). Trimming removed 1 base from V and 4 bases from J; junction bases left unmatched: 4. The length of the CDR3 is 14 residues. Written as DNA, the CDR3 is TGTGCCAGCAGCTTAGAAGGGACTAAGTACGAGCAGTACTTC. Translated, it gives CASSLEGTKYEQYF. Based on the CDR3 plus reference TRBV7-9 and TRBJ2-7, the full variable domain is DTGVSQNPRHKITKRGQNVTFRCDPISEHNRLYWYRQTLGQGPEFLTYFQNEAQLEKSRLLSDRFSAERPKGSFSTLEIQRTEQGDSAMYLCASSLEGTKYEQYFGPGTRLTVT.

This chain joins TRBV4-2 and TRBJ2-1, with 11 bases aligning to TRBD1. CDR1 is LGHNA, CDR2 YNFKEQ, per germline. V gave up 0 bases and J gave up 6 bases; unmatched junction bases: 13. The CDR3 covers 19 residues. CDR3 loop: CASSQDRGRDRGIFNEQFF. The CDR3 DNA is TGTGCCAGCAGCCAAGACAGGGGCCGGGACAGGGGGATTTTCAATGAGCAGTTCTTC.

The rearrangement joins TRBV30 to TRBJ1-6; D may be TRBD1 (5 bases). V lost 4 bases and J 4 bases, leaving 17 bases between the germline ends. The CDR3 is 16 residues long. Germline values: CDR1 GTSNPN, CDR2 SVGIG (reference sequence). The CDR3 DNA reads TGTGCCTGGACTACAGCCAGGGTGCGGTATAATTCACCCCTCCACTTT. Residues: CAWTTARVRYNSPLHF.

The rearrangement uses TRBV28 and TRBJ2-5; 9 bases agree with TRBD2. Unmatched junction bases numbered 7, after V lost 1 base and J lost 4 bases. The CDR3 sequence is 16 residues long. The germline V gene encodes CDR1 MDHEN and CDR2 SYDVKM. The CDR3 reads CASSLSASGMGETQYF. CDR3 sequence (DNA): TGTGCCAGCAGTTTATCGGCTAGCGGGATGGGAGAGACCCAGTACTTC. Variable domain in full (rest from reference TRBV28 and TRBJ2-5): DVKVTQSSRYLVKRTGEKVFLECVQDMDHENMFWYRQDPGLGLRLIYFSYDVKMKEKGDIPEGYSVSREKKERFSLILESASTNQTSMYLCASSLSASGMGETQYFGPGTRLLVL.

The chain is built from TRBV29-1 and TRBJ1-1; tentative D call: TRBD1 (5 bases). Per germline, CDR1 SQVTM and CDR2 ANQGSEA. The CDR3 totals 13 residues. V was trimmed by 5 bases and J by 0 bases, leaving 10 bases between them. The CDR3: CSVKGRMNTEAFF. CDR3 nucleotide sequence: TGCAGCGTTAAGGGACGGATGAACACTGAAGCTTTCTTT. Full variable domain (remainder filled in from reference TRBV29-1 and TRBJ1-1): SAVISQKPSRDICQRGTSLTIQCQVDSQVTMMFWYRQQPGQSLTLIATANQGSEATYESGFVIDKFPISRPNLTFSTLTVSNMSPEDSSIYLCSVKGRMNTEAFFGQGTRLTVV.

This sequence joins TRBV27 and TRBJ2-7; TRBD1 or TRBD2 may be the D gene (5 bases each). Germline lookup yields CDR1 MNHEY and CDR2 SMNVEV (reference sequence). V lost 5 bases and J 2 bases, leaving 16 bases between the germline ends. The CDR3 has 15 amino acids. CDR3 sequence reads: CASSSPGRATYEQYF. The CDR3 nucleotides are TGTGCCAGCAGTAGTCCGGGACGGGCCACCTACGAGCAGTACTTC.

This clonotype was recorded a few times. V is TRBV5-6 and J is TRBJ2-2; 9 nucleotides line up with TRBD2. The CDR3 covers 15 residues. Germline CDR1 reads SGHDT; CDR2 reads YYEEEE. V lost 4 bases, J lost 3 bases, and 4 bases stayed unmatched. This CDR3 is CASSPSGRHTGELFF. The CDR3 coding sequence is TGTGCCAGCAGCCCCAGCGGGAGGCACACCGGGGAGCTGTTTTTT.

This chain uses TRBV20-1 with TRBJ2-3; 8 positions match TRBD2. CDR1 is DFQATT and CDR2 is SNEGSKA in the germline V gene (reference sequence). The junction had 12 bases not matched to a gene; V was cut back by 0 bases and J by 10 bases. The CDR3 is 15 residues long. The CDR3: CSARDGVAGMIAQYF. In DNA form, the CDR3 reads TGCAGTGCTAGAGATGGGGTAGCGGGAATGATTGCGCAGTATTTT.

This clonotype is a singleton in its sample. The chain uses TRBV11-2 and TRBJ2-3; 9 bases align to TRBD2. The V segment lost 3 bases and the J segment 2 bases; nucleotides outside the gene matches: 3. Germline V gene lookup returns CDR1 SGHAT and CDR2 FQNNGV. The CDR3 is 15 amino acids. The CDR3 loop is CASSFIAGDTDTQYF. Written as DNA, the CDR3 is TGTGCCAGCAGCTTTATAGCGGGGGACACAGATACGCAGTATTTT.

The V call is TRBV7-2, the J call TRBJ2-7, with D hard to call. The CDR3 runs 17 residues. V was shortened by 3 bases and J by 2 bases, with 20 bases between the two germline ends. The germline CDR1 and CDR2 sequences are SGHTA and FQGNSA. As DNA, the CDR3 is TGTGCCAGCAGCTTGGGATTACCAAGGGATGGACCCTACGAGCAGTACTTC. As protein: CASSLGLPRDGPYEQYF.

The rearrangement links TRBV7-9 to TRBJ1-5; D not certain. The germline V gene has CDR1 SEHNR and CDR2 FQNEAQ (reference sequence). The CDR3 is made up of 15 amino acids. Trimming shortened V by 6 bases and J by 0 bases, and 12 bases separated the two germline ends. The CDR3 region has the DNA TGTGCCAGCAGGCCTTTGGGGAGTAGCAATCAGCCCCAGCATTTT. Its protein product is CASRPLGSSNQPQHF.

V is TRBV12-3 or TRBV12-4 and J is TRBJ2-7; D not resolved. This CDR3 is built from 15 residues. V lost 5 bases to trimming and J lost 3 bases, with 17 bases between them. CDR3 DNA: TGTGCCAGCAGTCCTCAGGCCCTTACTGGCTACGAGCAGTACTTC. This encodes CASSPQALTGYEQYF.

Concerning this clonotype itself: Mismatch with germline at one junction end may stem from a read error. This chain joins TRBV12-3 or TRBV12-4 and TRBJ2-5; possibly TRBD2 for D (7 bases). The CDR3 has 16 amino acids. CDR3 DNA sequence: TGTGCCGGCAGTTTGTGGGGGGGGCCGTTACAAGAGACCCAGTACTTC. It encodes CAGSLWGGPLQETQYF.

The genes are TRBV20-1 and TRBJ2-4, with unresolved D. The CDR3 is 14 residues long. The V end lost 3 bases, the J end lost 2 bases, and 11 bases lay between the germline ends. Germline lookup yields CDR1 DFQATT and CDR2 SNEGSKA (reference sequence). CDR3: CSASRVAPKNIQYF. The CDR3 bases are TGCAGTGCTAGCCGAGTAGCCCCCAAAAACATTCAGTACTTC.

With respect to this clonotype: At one of its ends the junction is not consistent with the germline gene, which may arise from a read error. This chain joins TRBV14 and TRBJ2-1; D is possibly TRBD1 or TRBD2 (5 bases each). Germline V gene lookup returns CDR1 SGHDN and CDR2 FVKESK. The CDR3 extends over 15 amino acids. The CDR3 DNA reads as TGTGCCAGCAGGCAGGGTGGGAGAGGAAGCAATGAGCGGTTCTTC. It is translated as CASRQGGRGSNERFF.

The table lists this clonotype with a few counts. This sequence joins TRBV7-9 and TRBJ1-4; no reliable D call. V lost 0 bases and J 5 bases, leaving 13 bases between the germline ends. Per germline, CDR1 SEHNR and CDR2 FQNEAQ (reference sequence). The CDR3 spans 16 residues. Here the CDR3 reads CASSLALGRTNEKLFF. CDR3 sequence (DNA): TGTGCCAGCAGCTTAGCGCTTGGGCGGACGAATGAAAAACTGTTTTTT.

The rearrangement joins TRBV6-5 to TRBJ2-7, with D uncertain. CDR1 and CDR2 (germline): MNHEY, SVGAGI. Trimming shortened V by 2 bases and J by 5 bases, and 16 bases separated the two germline ends. The CDR3 runs 15 residues. The CDR3 nucleotides read TGTGCCAGCAGTTACCAGGTGAAGGGTCCCCACGAGCAGTACTTC. The encoded protein is CASSYQVKGPHEQYF.

Remarks on this clonotype: A much larger clone differs from this one at a single base, so this may be a read error. This chain links TRBV4-3 with TRBJ1-4; D not resolved. Trimming removed 0 bases from V and 8 bases from J, with 13 bases in between. CDR1 is LGHNA and CDR2 is YSLEER in the germline V gene. The CDR3 is made up of 15 amino acids. The CDR3 region is CASSQDVGVWEKLFF. The DNA for the CDR3 is TGCGCCAGCAGCCAAGATGTCGGGGTCTGGGAAAAACTGTTTTTT.

This clonotype was counted a single time. The chain couples TRBV6-5 to TRBJ2-1; 7 nucleotides agree with TRBD1. J gave up 13 bases and V 5 bases, and 14 bases lay outside the gene matches. Germline V lookup: CDR1 MNHEY, CDR2 SVGAGI. The CDR3 covers 14 residues. The CDR3 DNA sequence: TGTGCCAGCAGTCTCCGGGACAGTCAAGAGACCCAGTTCTTC. Residues: CASSLRDSQETQFF.

This chain connects TRBV6-5 to TRBJ2-5, with a weak D call TRBD2 (7 bases). In germline, CDR1 is MNHEY, CDR2 SVGAGI. Trimming shortened V by 0 bases and J by 0 bases, and 14 bases separated the two germline ends. The CDR3 consists of 17 residues. CDR3 in DNA: TGTGCCAGCAGTTACTCTGGAAAGGGGGGGTACCAAGAGACCCAGTACTTC. Amino acid sequence: CASSYSGKGGYQETQYF.

For this clonotype: This CDR3 is missing its conserved last phenylalanine or tryptophan, likely due to a read error. The chain is built from TRBV6-1 and TRBJ2-5, with a weak D call TRBD1 (7 bases). CDR1 is MNHNS and CDR2 is SASEGT in the germline V gene. V lost 7 bases and J lost 5, with 14 bases in between. The CDR3 loop spans 13 amino acids. CDR3 in amino acids: CASNDQGGETQYY. The CDR3 nucleotides read TGTGCCAGCAATGATCAGGGGGGCGAGACCCAGTACTAC.

The chain couples TRBV3-1 to TRBJ2-7; 7 bases match TRBD1. The CDR3 is 14 amino acids. Losses at the gene ends were 4 bases for V and 6 bases for J; bases not matched to a gene: 9. Germline V gene data show CDR1 as LGHDT and CDR2 as YNNKEL (reference sequence). CDR3 sequence: CASSPSGQRSEQYF. The CDR3 bases are TGTGCCAGCAGCCCCTCGGGACAGCGTAGCGAGCAGTACTTC.

Many counts were recorded for this clonotype. The chain combines TRBV28 with TRBJ1-1, with 9 bases identical to TRBD1. Germline CDR1 is MDHEN and CDR2 is SYDVKM. The CDR3 contains 15 residues. The V segment lost 6 bases and the J segment 4 bases; nucleotides outside the gene matches: 9. The CDR3 DNA sequence: TGTGCCAGCAGGCCGCCGGGACAGGGTGGCACTGAAGCTTTCTTT. Translated, it gives CASRPPGQGGTEAFF.